Listed below are T cell receptor beta chains from one sample, sequenced in a study of cytomegalovirus exposure and HLA in healthy donors. The protocol was immunoSEQ multiplex PCR, while the TCRdb copy is restricted to in-frame clones and leaves out a portion. The sample shows more than 55,000 clones, roughly 68% of them seen only once. Source material: PBMCs. Receptor source: a woman in her fifties or sixties in good health and CMV-seropositive. Each CDR3 is given with its conserved first and last residue.

TRBV5-1	15	TRBJ2-3	CASSWGGRGTDTQYF
TRBV5-1	14	TRBJ1-3	CASSPVTGGNTIYF
TRBV28	15	TRBJ1-2	CASSLGQSINYGYTF
TRBV19	16	TRBJ1-5	CATSQSLRGRNQPQHF
TRBV2	15	TRBJ2-7	CASSGRGRLTYEQYF
TRBV7-3	13	TRBJ1-1	CASSLGRNTEAFF
TRBV2	14	TRBJ1-4	CASSVPGSNEKLFF
TRBV18	16	TRBJ2-3	CASSPKSREYADTQYF
TRBV2	15	TRBJ2-7	CASRAGTGGSYEQYF
TRBV5-1	16	TRBJ1-1	CASSFRDSSMNTEAFF
TRBV30	15	TRBJ2-5	CASASTTAMGETQYF
TRBV29-1	14	TRBJ2-5	CSVELRLVKETQYF
TRBV18	13	TRBJ1-1	CASSLRDSTEAFF
TRBV7-9	14	TRBJ2-7	CASSLGGLVGEQYF
TRBV7-8	15	TRBJ1-5	CASSFGRGGNQPQHF
TRBV2	14	TRBJ1-1	CASTAQGVSTEAFF
TRBV11-3	16	TRBJ1-4	CASSLDSSSFNEKLFF
TRBV7-9	13	TRBJ2-5	CASSRTGEETQYF
TRBV5-1	15	TRBJ2-1	CASSASGTRYNEQFF
TRBV7-2	14	TRBJ2-7	CASSLEQGAYEQYF
TRBV10-2	13	TRBJ1-1	CASSATGGTEAFF
TRBV2	14	TRBJ2-7	CASTEQGSSYEQYF
TRBV6-4	13	TRBJ2-3	CASSASFADTQYF
TRBV19	14	TRBJ1-1	CASSYWTGNTEAFF
TRBV6-4	16	TRBJ1-1	CASSDSAGPAVTEAFF
TRBV6-6	13	TRBJ1-2	CASHSVTNYGYTF
TRBV5-6	11	TRBJ1-2	CASSTTGGYTF
TRBV11-2	13	TRBJ2-7	CASSYGQTYEQYF
TRBV6-1	12	TRBJ2-1	CASSEVDNEQFF
TRBV9	17	TRBJ2-3	CASGEDSSGVSTDTQYF
TRBV6-5	14	TRBJ1-6	CASSPGQGKSPLHF
TRBV13	12	TRBJ1-2	CASSLGSYGYTF
TRBV6-6	15	TRBJ1-5	CASTSPTGPNQPQHF
TRBV29-1	13	TRBJ2-7	CSVAGWQFYEQYF
TRBV7-9	16	TRBJ2-1	CASSPEGGGTYNEQFF
TRBV27	14	TRBJ1-5	CASRGQGASQPQHF
TRBV6-5	14	-	CASSYSRDGYEQYF
TRBV29-1	11	TRBJ2-3	CSGQRPDTQYF
TRBV9	16	TRBJ1-1	CASSVAGEGVSTEAFF
TRBV30	11	TRBJ2-2	CALRGTGELFF
TRBV18	18	TRBJ2-2	CASSYESGQGTNTGELFF
TRBV5-4	14	TRBJ1-3	CASSLDRGRNTIYF
TRBV5-1	15	TRBJ1-2	CASSPGTGKNYGYTF
TRBV29-1	13	TRBJ1-1	CSVRRGLNTEAFF
TRBV30	16	TRBJ1-5	CAWSEVGTESNQPQHF
TRBV6-5	14	TRBJ1-2	CASSRTGGNYGYTF
TRBV20-1	10	TRBJ2-7	CSAGSGEQYF
TRBV19	15	TRBJ1-1	CASSKAGAMNTEAFF
TRBV11-2	14	TRBJ1-2	CASSSGTGDYGYTF
TRBV5-6	16	TRBJ1-5	CASSWGGGLRGQPQHF
TRBV2	15	TRBJ1-2	CATLGVSWGKGGYTF